The rows below give T cell receptor beta chains drawn from one sample of a study of beta chain features in type 1 diabetes. The assay was immunoSEQ multiplex PCR, and TCRdb's table has in-frame clones only and misses some. The table has 680,000 or so clones, 10% to 15% seen once; the top ten hold less than 0.025%. The sequenced sample consisted of naive CD4+ T cells from blood. The receptor source for this set is a man aged 18 to 29 with type 1 diabetes. Both conserved end residues are part of each CDR3. The order of the fields is D gene, V gene, J gene, clone size, CDR3 protein, CDR3 DNA. A D gene is named only where the DNA matches it firmly. For some rows the clone size is stated as once, few or many, or as a class when expanded; others skip it.

-	TRBV5-1	TRBJ2-2	-	CASSPGGLANTGELFF	TGCGCCAGCAGTCCCGGGGGCCTCGCGAACACCGGGGAGCTGTTTTTT
-	TRBV29-1	TRBJ2-5	-	CSVGPPGVETQYF	TGCAGCGTTGGACCCCCGGGGGTAGAGACCCAGTACTTC
-	TRBV9	TRBJ2-3	few	CASGLGRGTDTQYF	TGTGCCAGCGGCCTGGGGCGCGGAACAGATACGCAGTATTTT
-	TRBV7-9	TRBJ2-1	-	CASSSPAGANTNEQFF	TGTGCCAGCAGCTCCCCCGCGGGGGCAAACACCAATGAGCAGTTCTTC
-	TRBV6-6	TRBJ2-4	-	CASRGTDLAKNIQYF	TGTGCCAGCAGGGGGACGGACCTAGCCAAAAACATTCAGTACTTC
-	TRBV30	TRBJ1-5	few	CAWSDDSNQPQHF	TGTGCCTGGAGTGATGATAGCAATCAGCCCCAGCATTTT
TRBD1	TRBV30	TRBJ2-3	few	CAFTRTGFGTDTQYF	TGTGCCTTTACCAGGACAGGGTTCGGCACAGATACGCAGTATTTT
TRBD1	TRBV30	TRBJ2-5	few	CAWSTGTGLVTQYF	TGTGCCTGGAGTACGGGGACAGGGCTGGTGACCCAGTACTTC
-	TRBV2	TRBJ2-2	-	CASSAGEATGELFF	TGTGCCAGCAGCGCAGGGGAGGCCACCGGGGAGCTGTTTTTT
-	TRBV7-9	TRBJ2-4	few	CASSLGPDTLYF	TGTGCCAGCAGCTTAGGGCCGGACACTTTGTACTTC
-	TRBV7-2	TRBJ1-5	-	CASSRGGGGQPQHF	TGTGCCAGCAGTCGAGGGGGGGGCGGACAGCCCCAGCATTTT
-	TRBV7-9	TRBJ1-1	few	CASSLAGPNTEAFF	TGTGCCAGCAGCTTAGCAGGGCCGAACACTGAAGCTTTCTTT
-	TRBV11-2	TRBJ1-6	-	CASSLAGENSPLHF	TGTGCCAGCAGCTTAGCAGGGGAAAATTCACCCCTCCACTTT
-	TRBV7-9	TRBJ1-1	few	CASSLATGTEAFF	TGTGCCAGCAGCTTAGCGACAGGCACTGAAGCTTTCTTT
TRBD1	TRBV7-6	TRBJ2-1	few	CASSFPGQGAWNEQFF	TGTGCCAGCAGCTTTCCCGGACAGGGGGCTTGGAATGAGCAGTTCTTC
-	TRBV5-1	TRBJ2-7	-	CASSLVGGTYEQYF	TGCGCCAGCAGCTTGGTAGGGGGGACCTACGAGCAGTACTTC
-	TRBV30	TRBJ1-2	-	CAWTFSDRENYGYTF	TGTGCCTGGACCTTCTCGGACCGAGAAAACTATGGCTACACCTTC
TRBD1	TRBV18	TRBJ2-1	-	CASSPVKGAFTHEQFF	TGTGCCAGCTCACCAGTGAAGGGGGCGTTTACCCATGAGCAGTTCTTC
-	TRBV19	TRBJ2-3	-	CASGDSRPAPQYF	TGTGCCAGCGGAGACTCGCGGCCCGCTCCGCAGTATTTT
-	TRBV7-9	TRBJ1-5	-	CASSLGGLSNQPQHF	TGTGCCAGCAGCTTAGGGGGGCTGAGCAATCAGCCCCAGCATTTT
-	TRBV28	TRBJ2-3	few	CASSPASPGADTQYF	TGTGCCAGCAGTCCGGCAAGCCCAGGGGCAGATACGCAGTATTTT
-	TRBV30	TRBJ1-1	-	CAWSGPSQGTEAFF	TGTGCCTGGAGTGGCCCGTCCCAGGGAACTGAAGCTTTCTTT
-	TRBV28	TRBJ1-2	few	CASISRTVSLLLNF	TGTGCCAGCATCTCAAGGACAGTTAGTCTACTCCTAAACTTC
-	TRBV29-1	TRBJ1-1	-	CSVGGRLYTEAFF	TGCAGCGTTGGGGGACGACTTTACACTGAAGCTTTCTTT
TRBD1	TRBV7-9	TRBJ1-1	few	CASSFGPGQDTEAFF	TGTGCCAGCAGCTTTGGGCCGGGACAGGACACTGAAGCTTTCTTT
-	TRBV18	TRBJ2-1	few	CASSPGLAAPSSYNEQFF	TGTGCCAGCTCACCAGGTCTAGCAGCTCCAAGCTCCTACAATGAGCAGTTCTTC
-	TRBV12-5	TRBJ1-1	few	CASGLVGVKEAFF	TGTGCTAGTGGTTTGGTAGGGGTGAAGGAAGCTTTCTTT
-	TRBV19	TRBJ1-1	-	CASSTEQGMDTEAFF	TGTGCCAGTAGTACTGAACAGGGAATGGACACTGAAGCTTTCTTT
-	TRBV9	TRBJ1-2	-	CASSGGDRDGYTF	TGTGCCAGCAGCGGTGGAGACCGCGATGGCTACACCTTC
-	TRBV29-1	TRBJ2-2	few	CSVGRQATGELFF	TGCAGCGTGGGGAGACAGGCCACCGGGGAGCTGTTTTTT
-	TRBV29-1	TRBJ1-1	-	CSVGLTSAADTEAFF	TGCAGCGTTGGCCTAACGAGCGCGGCTGACACTGAAGCTTTCTTT
-	TRBV18	TRBJ2-2	-	CASSPGLNTGELFF	TGTGCCAGCTCACCGGGACTGAACACCGGGGAGCTGTTTTTT
TRBD1	TRBV6-4	TRBJ2-5	-	CASTGEAGTGFDLTQETQYF	TGTGCCAGCACCGGAGAGGCCGGGACAGGGTTTGATCTTACCCAAGAGACCCAGTACTTC
-	TRBV7-9	TRBJ2-3	-	CASQLAGTDTQYF	TGTGCCAGCCAGCTGGCGGGCACAGATACGCAGTATTTT
TRBD1	TRBV29-1	TRBJ2-5	few	CSAPDRAETQYF	TGCAGCGCCCCGGACAGGGCGGAGACCCAGTACTTC
TRBD1	TRBV27	TRBJ1-6	few	CASSPRDSNSPLHF	TGTGCCAGCAGTCCTCGGGACAGCAATTCACCCCTCCACTTT
-	TRBV30	TRBJ1-2	few	CAWGEVPYGYTF	TGTGCCTGGGGGGAAGTTCCCTATGGCTACACCTTC
-	TRBV18	TRBJ1-1	-	CASSRPGHTSYEAFF	TGTGCCAGCTCACGTCCGGGACACACCTCTTATGAAGCTTTCTTT
-	TRBV6-5	TRBJ2-7	-	CASSRGAVRGEKQYF	TGTGCCAGCAGCCGAGGGGCCGTAAGGGGTGAGAAGCAGTACTTC
-	TRBV30	TRBJ1-1	-	CAWSLSDTEAFF	TGTGCCTGGAGTTTGTCAGACACTGAAGCTTTCTTT
-	TRBV7-3	TRBJ2-1	few	CASSLNRVDEQFF	TGTGCCAGCAGCTTAAACAGGGTGGATGAGCAGTTCTTC
-	TRBV9	TRBJ1-6	-	CASSVGLTSPLHF	TGTGCCAGCAGCGTGGGGTTGACCTCACCCCTCCACTTT
-	TRBV4-1	TRBJ1-5	few	CASVGGRISNQPQHF	TGCGCCAGCGTGGGGGGGAGAATCAGCAATCAGCCCCAGCATTTT
-	TRBV6-5	TRBJ2-3	once	CASTLGGLTDTQYF	TGTGCCAGCACTCTAGGGGGGCTCACAGATACGCAGTATTTT
-	TRBV28	TRBJ1-1	-	CASSFLDSLGRGNTEAFF	TGTGCCAGCAGTTTTTTAGATTCGCTTGGCAGGGGGAACACTGAAGCTTTCTTT
TRBD2	TRBV7-6	TRBJ2-1	once	CASSLGTSGGNEQFF	TGTGCCAGCAGCCTAGGGACTAGCGGGGGGAATGAGCAGTTCTTC
-	TRBV6-1	TRBJ1-1	few	CASNGRVWTEAFF	TGTGCCAGCAATGGTAGGGTATGGACTGAAGCTTTCTTT
TRBD1	TRBV5-4	TRBJ1-1	-	CASSPARDRAGAFF	TGTGCCAGCAGCCCGGCCCGGGACAGGGCTGGGGCTTTCTTT